The T cell receptor (beta chain) under discussion was sequenced for a study of cytotoxic CD8 clonotypes in ibrutinib-treated CLL. Across the whole study: The patient breakdown showed more than nine relapsed/refractory and around 16 treatment-naive cases, with about 18 IGHV unmutated.

CDR1 and CDR2 from the germline V gene are SGDLS and YYNGEE. After removal of 4 bases from V and 6 bases from J, the junction contained 9 bases not matched to a gene. The CDR3 is made up of 14 amino acids. The sequencing depth, 1 in 200,000 to 1 in 1 million T cells, was the target. Clones were read by immunoSEQ multiplex PCR, and TCRdb kept only the in-frame ones, dropping some. The sample holds 130,000 to 150,000 clones, around three quarters seen once. Findings and limits, study-wide: Clonality showed a rise at ibrutinib response that reversed toward baseline at progression.

About this clone itself: Its target is not known.

The material sequenced was PBMCs, taken after 12 months of ibrutinib treatment. The chain combines TRBV9 with TRBJ1-1; TRBD1 agrees at 7 bases. This receptor was identified in a human donor with chronic lymphocytic leukemia. The chain's CDR3 is CASSPTRGVAEAFF. The CDR3 DNA follows: TGTGCCAGCAGCCCAACCAGGGGGGTGGCTGAAGCTTTCTTT. Full variable domain (rest looked up from reference TRBV9 and TRBJ1-1): DSGVTQTPKHLITATGQRVTLRCSPRSGDLSVYWYQQSLDQGLQFLIQYYNGEERAKGNILERFSAQQFPDLHSELNLSSLELGDSALYFCASSPTRGVAEAFFGQGTRLTVV.